Sequencing of this T cell receptor beta chain was carried out in a study of OX40 agonist ivuxolimab in advanced cancers. By proportion, this clone is medium-sized. The CDR3 covers 15 residues. TCRdb's copy holds only in-frame clones and misses some; the assay was immunoSEQ multiplex PCR. The sample lists about 21,000 clones, 75% to 85% occurring once. The sequence was collected from an adult with an advanced solid tumor such as melanoma, head and neck, liver or kidney cancer. Sequenced here: CD4+ or CD8+ T cells sorted from blood, sampled in a trial of the OX40 agonist ivuxolimab. This rearrangement joins TRBV21-1 to TRBJ1-5; the table's D call, TRBD1, was not checked against the DNA. TRBV21-1 is tagged as a pseudogene. DNA for the CDR3: TGTGCCAGCAGCAATTGTGGACACTGCAATCAGCCCCAGCATTTT. Its translation is CASSNCGHCNQPQHF.